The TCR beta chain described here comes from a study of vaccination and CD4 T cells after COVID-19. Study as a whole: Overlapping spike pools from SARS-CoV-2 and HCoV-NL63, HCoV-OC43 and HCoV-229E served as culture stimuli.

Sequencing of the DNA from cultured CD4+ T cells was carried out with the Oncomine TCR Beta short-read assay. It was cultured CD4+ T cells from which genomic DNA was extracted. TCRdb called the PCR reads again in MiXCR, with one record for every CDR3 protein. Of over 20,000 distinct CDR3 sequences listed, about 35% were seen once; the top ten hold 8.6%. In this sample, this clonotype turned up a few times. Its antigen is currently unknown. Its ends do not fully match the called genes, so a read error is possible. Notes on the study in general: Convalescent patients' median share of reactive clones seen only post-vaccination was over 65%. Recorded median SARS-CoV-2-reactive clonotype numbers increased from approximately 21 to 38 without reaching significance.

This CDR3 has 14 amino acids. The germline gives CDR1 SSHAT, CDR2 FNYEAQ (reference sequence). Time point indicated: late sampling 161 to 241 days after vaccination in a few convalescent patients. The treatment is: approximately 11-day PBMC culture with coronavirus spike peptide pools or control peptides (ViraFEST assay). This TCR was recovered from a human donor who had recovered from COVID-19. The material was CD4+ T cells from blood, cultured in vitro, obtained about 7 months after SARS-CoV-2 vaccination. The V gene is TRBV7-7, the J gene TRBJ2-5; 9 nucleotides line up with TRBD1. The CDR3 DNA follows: TGTGCTAGCAGCCCGGGACAGGGAAGGTGGACCCAGTACTTC. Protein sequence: CASSPGQGRWTQYF. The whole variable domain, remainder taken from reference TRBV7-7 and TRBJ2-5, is GAGVSQSPRYKVTKRGQDVTLRCDPISSHATLYWYQQALGQGPEFLTYFNYEAQPDKSGLPSDRFSAERPEGSISTLTIQRTEQRDSAMYRCASSPGQGRWTQYFGPGTRLLVL.